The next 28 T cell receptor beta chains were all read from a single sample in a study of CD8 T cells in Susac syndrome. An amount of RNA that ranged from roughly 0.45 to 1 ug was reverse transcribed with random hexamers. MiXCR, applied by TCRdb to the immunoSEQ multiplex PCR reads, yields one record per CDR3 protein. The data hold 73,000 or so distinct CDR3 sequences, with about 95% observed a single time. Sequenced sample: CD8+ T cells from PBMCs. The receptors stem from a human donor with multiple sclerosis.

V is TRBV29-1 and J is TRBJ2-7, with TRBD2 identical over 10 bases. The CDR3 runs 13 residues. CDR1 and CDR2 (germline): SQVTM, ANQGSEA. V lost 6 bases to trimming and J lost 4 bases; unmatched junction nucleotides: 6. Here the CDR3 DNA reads TGCAGCGTGACTAGCGGGCAGGCTTACGAGCAGTACTTC. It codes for CSVTSGQAYEQYF.

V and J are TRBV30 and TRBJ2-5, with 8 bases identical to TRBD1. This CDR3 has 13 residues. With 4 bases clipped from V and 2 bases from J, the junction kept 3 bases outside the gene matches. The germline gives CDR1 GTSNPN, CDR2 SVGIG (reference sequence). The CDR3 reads CAWKQGGQETQYF. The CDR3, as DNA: TGTGCCTGGAAACAGGGGGGACAAGAGACCCAGTACTTC.

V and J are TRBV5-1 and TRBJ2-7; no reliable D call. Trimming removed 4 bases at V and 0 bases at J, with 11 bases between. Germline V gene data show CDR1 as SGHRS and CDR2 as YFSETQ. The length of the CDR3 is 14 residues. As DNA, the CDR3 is TGCGCCAGCAGCCCGTTTTCCCTCTCCTACGAGCAGTACTTC. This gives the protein CASSPFSLSYEQYF.

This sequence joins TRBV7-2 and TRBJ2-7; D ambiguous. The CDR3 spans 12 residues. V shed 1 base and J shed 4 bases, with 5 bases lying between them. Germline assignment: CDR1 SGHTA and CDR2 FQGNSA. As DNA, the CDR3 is TGTGCCAGCAGCTTAGTGAAGTACGAGCAGTACTTC. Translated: CASSLVKYEQYF.

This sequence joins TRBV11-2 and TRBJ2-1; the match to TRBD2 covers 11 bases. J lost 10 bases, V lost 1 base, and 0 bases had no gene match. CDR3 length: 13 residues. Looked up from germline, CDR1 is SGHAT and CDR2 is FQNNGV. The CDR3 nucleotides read TGTGCCAGCAGCTTAGGACTAGCGGGAGAGCAGTTCTTC. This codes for CASSLGLAGEQFF.

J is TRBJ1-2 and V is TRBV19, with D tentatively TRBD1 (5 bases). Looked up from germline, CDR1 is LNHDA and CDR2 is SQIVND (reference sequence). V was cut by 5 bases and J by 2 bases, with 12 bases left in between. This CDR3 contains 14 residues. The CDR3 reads CASSPTATNYGYTF. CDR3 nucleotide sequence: TGTGCCAGTAGTCCGACAGCCACCAACTATGGCTACACCTTC.

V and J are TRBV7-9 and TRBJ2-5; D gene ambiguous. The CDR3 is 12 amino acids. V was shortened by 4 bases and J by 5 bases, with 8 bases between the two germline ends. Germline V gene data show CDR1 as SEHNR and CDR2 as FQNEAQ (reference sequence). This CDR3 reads CASSYLGETQYF. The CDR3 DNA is TGTGCCAGCAGCTACCTGGGTGAGACCCAGTACTTC.

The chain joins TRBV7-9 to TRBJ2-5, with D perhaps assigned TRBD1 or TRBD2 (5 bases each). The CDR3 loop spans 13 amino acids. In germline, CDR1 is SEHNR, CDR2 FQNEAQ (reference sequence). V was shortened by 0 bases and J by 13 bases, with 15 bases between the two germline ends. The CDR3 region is CASSLAYGARGYF. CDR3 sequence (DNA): TGTGCCAGCAGCTTAGCCTACGGGGCCCGCGGGTACTTC.

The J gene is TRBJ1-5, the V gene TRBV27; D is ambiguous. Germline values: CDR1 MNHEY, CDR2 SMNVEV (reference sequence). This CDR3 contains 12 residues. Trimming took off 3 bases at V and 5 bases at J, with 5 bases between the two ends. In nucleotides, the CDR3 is TGTGCCAGCAGTTTTCCAGATCAGCCCCAGCATTTT. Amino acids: CASSFPDQPQHF.

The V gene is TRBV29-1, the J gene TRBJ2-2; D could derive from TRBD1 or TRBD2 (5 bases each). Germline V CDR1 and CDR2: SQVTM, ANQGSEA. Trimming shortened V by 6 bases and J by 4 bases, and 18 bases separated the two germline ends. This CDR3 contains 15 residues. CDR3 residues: CSVESRDRSTGELFF. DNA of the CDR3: TGCAGCGTGGAGAGCCGGGACCGGAGCACCGGGGAGCTGTTTTTT.

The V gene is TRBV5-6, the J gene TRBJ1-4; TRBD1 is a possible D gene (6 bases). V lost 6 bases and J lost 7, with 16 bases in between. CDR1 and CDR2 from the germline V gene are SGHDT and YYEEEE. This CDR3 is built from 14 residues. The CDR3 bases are TGTGCCAGCACCCTAGGACAGCCCGGTGAAAAACTGTTTTTT. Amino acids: CASTLGQPGEKLFF. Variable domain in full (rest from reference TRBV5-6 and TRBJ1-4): DAGVTQSPTHLIKTRGQQVTLRCSPKSGHDTVSWYQQALGQGPQFIFQYYEEEERQRGNFPDRFSGHQFPNYSSELNVNALLLGDSALYLCASTLGQPGEKLFFGSGTQLSVL.

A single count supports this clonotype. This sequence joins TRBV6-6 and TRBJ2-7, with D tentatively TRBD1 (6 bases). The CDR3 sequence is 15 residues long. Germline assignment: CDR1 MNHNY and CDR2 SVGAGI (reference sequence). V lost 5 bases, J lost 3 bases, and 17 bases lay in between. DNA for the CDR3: TGTGCCAGCAGTGGCCTTACGACAGGTCTCTACGAGCAGTACTTC. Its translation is CASSGLTTGLYEQYF.

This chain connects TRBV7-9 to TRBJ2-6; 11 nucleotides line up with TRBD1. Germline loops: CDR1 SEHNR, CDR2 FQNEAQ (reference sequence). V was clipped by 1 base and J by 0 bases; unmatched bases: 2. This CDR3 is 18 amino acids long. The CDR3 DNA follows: TGTGCCAGCAGCTTAGATGGGACAGGGGGCTCTGGGGCCAACGTCCTGACTTTC. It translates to CASSLDGTGGSGANVLTF.

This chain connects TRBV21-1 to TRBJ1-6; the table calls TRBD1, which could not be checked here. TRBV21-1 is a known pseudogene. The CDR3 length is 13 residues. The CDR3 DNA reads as TGTGCCAGCAGCGGTATGGGGGCGCGGCCCCTCCACTTT. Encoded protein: CASSGMGARPLHF.

CDR3 protein: CASSLGLISATNEKLFF. DNA for the CDR3: TGTGCCAGCAGCTTAGGGTTGATTTCAGCAACTAATGAAAAACTGTTTTTT. This rearrangement joins TRBV7-9 to TRBJ1-4, with D unclear. Germline CDR1 reads SEHNR; CDR2 reads FQNEAQ (reference sequence). The ends were cut back, 1 base at V and 0 bases at J, with 12 bases in the middle. The CDR3 covers 17 residues.

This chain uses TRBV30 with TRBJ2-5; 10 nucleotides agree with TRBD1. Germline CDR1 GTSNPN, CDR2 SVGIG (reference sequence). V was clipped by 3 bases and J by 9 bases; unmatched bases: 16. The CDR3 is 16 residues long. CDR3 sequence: CAWSSRDRGRLGSQYF. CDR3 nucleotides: TGTGCCTGGAGCTCTCGGGACAGGGGACGGTTGGGGTCCCAGTACTTC.

In DNA, the CDR3 is TGTGCCACCAGCAGAGAAAGGACAGCCTGGAATGAGCAGTTCTTC. This encodes CATSRERTAWNEQFF. This rearrangement joins TRBV15 to TRBJ2-1; possible D gene TRBD1, 6 bases. The CDR3 runs 15 residues. V was trimmed by 0 bases and J by 7 bases, leaving 13 bases between them. The germline V gene has CDR1 LNHNV and CDR2 YYDKDF (reference sequence).

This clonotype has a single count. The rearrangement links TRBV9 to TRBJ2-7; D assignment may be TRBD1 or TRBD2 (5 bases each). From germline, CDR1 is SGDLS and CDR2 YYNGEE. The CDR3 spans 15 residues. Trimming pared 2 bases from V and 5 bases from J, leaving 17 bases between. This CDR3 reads CASSVYGGINNEQYF. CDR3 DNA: TGTGCCAGCAGCGTTTATGGGGGTATTAACAACGAGCAGTACTTC. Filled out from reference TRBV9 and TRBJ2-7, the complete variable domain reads DSGVTQTPKHLITATGQRVTLRCSPRSGDLSVYWYQQSLDQGLQFLIQYYNGEERAKGNILERFSAQQFPDLHSELNLSSLELGDSALYFCASSVYGGINNEQYFGPGTRLTVT.

CDR3 sequence (DNA): TGTGCCAGCAGCGAAGGAGGTCTAGCGGGAGTCTATGAGCAGTTCTTC. It codes for CASSEGGLAGVYEQFF. This chain uses TRBV4-2 with TRBJ2-1, with 10 bases fitting TRBD2. The CDR3 has 16 amino acids. V lost 5 bases, J lost 8 bases, and 12 bases stayed unmatched. Germline values: CDR1 LGHNA, CDR2 YNFKEQ.

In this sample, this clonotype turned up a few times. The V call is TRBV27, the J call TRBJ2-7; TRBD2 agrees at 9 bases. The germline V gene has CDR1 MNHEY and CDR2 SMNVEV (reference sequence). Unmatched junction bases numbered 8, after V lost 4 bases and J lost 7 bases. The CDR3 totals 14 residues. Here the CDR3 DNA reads TGTGCCAGCAGTTGGAGAGCGGGGGGCGAAGAGCAGTACTTC. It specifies CASSWRAGGEEQYF.

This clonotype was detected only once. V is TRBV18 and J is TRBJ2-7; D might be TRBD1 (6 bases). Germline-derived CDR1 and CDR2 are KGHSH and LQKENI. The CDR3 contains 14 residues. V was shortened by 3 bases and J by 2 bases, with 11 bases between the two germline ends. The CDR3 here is CASSPLGHPYEQYF. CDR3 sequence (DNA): TGTGCCAGCTCACCGTTGGGACACCCCTACGAGCAGTACTTC.

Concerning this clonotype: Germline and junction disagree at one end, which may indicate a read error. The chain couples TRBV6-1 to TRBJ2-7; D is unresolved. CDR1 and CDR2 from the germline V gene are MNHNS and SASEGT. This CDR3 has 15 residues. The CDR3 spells CAISDWSHSSYEQYF. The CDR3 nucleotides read TGTGCCATCAGTGATTGGTCCCATTCCTCCTACGAGCAGTACTTC.

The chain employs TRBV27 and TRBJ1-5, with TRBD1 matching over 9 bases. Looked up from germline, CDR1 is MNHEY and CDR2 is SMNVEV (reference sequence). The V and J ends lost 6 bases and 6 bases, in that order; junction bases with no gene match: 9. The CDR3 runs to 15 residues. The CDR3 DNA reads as TGTGCCAGCAGCTCGCCGGGACAGGGAGGTCAGCCCCAGCATTTT. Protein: CASSSPGQGGQPQHF.

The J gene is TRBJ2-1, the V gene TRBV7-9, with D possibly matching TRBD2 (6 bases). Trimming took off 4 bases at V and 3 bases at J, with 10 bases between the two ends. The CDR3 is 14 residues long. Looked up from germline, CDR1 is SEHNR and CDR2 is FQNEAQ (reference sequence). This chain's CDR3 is CASSSEGVYNEQFF. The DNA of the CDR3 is TGTGCCAGCAGCTCGGAGGGAGTCTACAATGAGCAGTTCTTC.

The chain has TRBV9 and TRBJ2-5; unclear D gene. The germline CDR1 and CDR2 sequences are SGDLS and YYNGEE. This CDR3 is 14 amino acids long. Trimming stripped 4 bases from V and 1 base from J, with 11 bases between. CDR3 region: CASSQNRAQETQYF. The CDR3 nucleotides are TGTGCCAGCAGCCAGAACAGAGCCCAAGAGACCCAGTACTTC. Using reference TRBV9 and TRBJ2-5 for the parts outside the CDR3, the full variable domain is DSGVTQTPKHLITATGQRVTLRCSPRSGDLSVYWYQQSLDQGLQFLIQYYNGEERAKGNILERFSAQQFPDLHSELNLSSLELGDSALYFCASSQNRAQETQYFGPGTRLLVL.

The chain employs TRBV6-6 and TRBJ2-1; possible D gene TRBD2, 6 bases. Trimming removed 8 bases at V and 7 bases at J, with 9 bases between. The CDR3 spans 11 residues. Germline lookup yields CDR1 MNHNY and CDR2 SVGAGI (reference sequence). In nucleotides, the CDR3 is TGTGCCAGCCTCGGAGGGAATGAGCAGTTCTTC. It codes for CASLGGNEQFF.

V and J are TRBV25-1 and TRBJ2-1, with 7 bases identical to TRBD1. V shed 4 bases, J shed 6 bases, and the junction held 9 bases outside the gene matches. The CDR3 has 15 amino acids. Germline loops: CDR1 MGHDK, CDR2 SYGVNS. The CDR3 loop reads CASSGGQAPLNEQFF. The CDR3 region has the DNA TGTGCCAGCAGTGGAGGACAGGCCCCGCTCAATGAGCAGTTCTTC.

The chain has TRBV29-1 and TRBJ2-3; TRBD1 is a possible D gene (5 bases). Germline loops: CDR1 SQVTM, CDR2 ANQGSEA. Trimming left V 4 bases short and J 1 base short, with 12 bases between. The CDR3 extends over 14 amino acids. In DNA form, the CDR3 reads TGCAGCGTTGCAAGCAGGGCGGGCACAGATACGCAGTATTTT. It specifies CSVASRAGTDTQYF.